The 28 T cell receptor beta chains reported below all come from one sample, sequenced in a study of beta chain features in type 1 diabetes. The whole isolated RNA underwent reverse transcription, so sequencing captured expressed TCRB transcripts. This table comes from immunoSEQ multiplex PCR, and its TCRdb copy is limited to in-frame clones, with some not included. The data hold 350,000 to 450,000 clones, with about 15% observed a single time. Source material: naive CD4+ T cells from blood. All receptors derive from a young man in good health.

This clone was seen only a few times. This chain connects TRBV18 to TRBJ2-6; a possible D gene is TRBD1 (6 bases). This CDR3 is 16 amino acids long. The V gene lost 6 bases and the J gene lost 2 bases, with 14 bases spanning the gap. Per the germline V gene, CDR1 is KGHSH and CDR2 is LQKENI. In DNA form, the CDR3 reads TGTGCCAGCTCCCTCAAAGGGGGAGCTGGGGCCAACGTCCTGACTTTC. This sequence encodes CASSLKGGAGANVLTF.

This chain connects TRBV30 to TRBJ2-1, with TRBD1 matching over 9 bases. The CDR3 extends over 15 amino acids. Per germline, CDR1 GTSNPN and CDR2 SVGIG (reference sequence). V was clipped by 4 bases and J by 9 bases; unmatched bases: 13. Written as DNA, the CDR3 is TGTGCCTGGAACAGGGGGCTAACTAGCGAAGGTGAGCAGTTCTTC. It encodes CAWNRGLTSEGEQFF.

This clone was counted only a few times. The chain is built from TRBV11-2 and TRBJ2-3, with TRBD2 matching over 9 bases. V was pared by 2 bases and J by 5 bases, with 8 bases of the junction left unmatched. In germline, CDR1 is SGHAT, CDR2 FQNNGV. The CDR3 runs to 16 residues. This CDR3 is CASSLRLAGRGDTQYF. CDR3 coding DNA: TGTGCCAGCAGCTTAAGGCTAGCGGGGCGTGGAGATACGCAGTATTTT.

The chain couples TRBV27 to TRBJ2-3; TRBD2 agrees at 13 bases. Trimming cost V 7 bases and J 0 bases; bases outside gene matches: 7. Germline V gene lookup returns CDR1 MNHEY and CDR2 SMNVEV (reference sequence). The CDR3 is 17 amino acids. This CDR3 reads CASKGTSGATSTDTQYF. For the CDR3, the DNA is TGTGCCAGCAAGGGGACTAGCGGGGCAACTAGCACAGATACGCAGTATTTT.

The V and J genes are TRBV29-1 and TRBJ1-2; tentatively, D is TRBD1 (5 bases). V was shortened by 7 bases and J by 3 bases, with 15 bases between the two germline ends. The germline gives CDR1 SQVTM, CDR2 ANQGSEA. The CDR3 has 13 amino acids. The CDR3 DNA follows: TGCAGCGGCCTGAGGGGTACGGACTATGGCTACACCTTC. It codes for CSGLRGTDYGYTF.

This clone has more than one count but fewer than ten. The chain combines TRBV4-1 with TRBJ2-3, with TRBD1 matching over 7 bases. Per germline, CDR1 MGHRA and CDR2 YSYEKL. The junction had 7 bases not matched to a gene; V was cut back by 1 base and J by 0 bases. The CDR3 is 17 amino acids. CDR3: CASSQGGTGASTDTQYF. CDR3 DNA sequence: TGCGCCAGCAGCCAAGGGGGAACAGGGGCGAGCACAGATACGCAGTATTTT.

The rearrangement uses TRBV5-1 and TRBJ2-3; D possibly corresponds to TRBD1 (5 bases). With 4 bases removed from V and 1 base from J, the gap between germline ends came to 13 bases. Germline V CDR1 and CDR2: SGHRS, YFSETQ. This CDR3 is built from 15 residues. The CDR3 bases are TGCGCCAGCAGCGTTGCAGGGAAGGGCACAGATACGCAGTATTTT. Translating gives CASSVAGKGTDTQYF. The full variable domain, rest sourced from reference TRBV5-1 and TRBJ2-3, is KAGVTQTPRYLIKTRGQQVTLSCSPISGHRSVSWYQQTPGQGLQFLFEYFSETQRNKGNFPGRFSGRQFSNSRSEMNVSTLELGDSALYLCASSVAGKGTDTQYFGPGTRLTVL.

The chain combines TRBV29-1 with TRBJ2-3; D is uncertain. V was shortened by 1 base and J by 4 bases, with 6 bases between the two germline ends. Germline V CDR1 and CDR2: SQVTM, ANQGSEA. CDR3 length: 12 residues. CDR3 bases: TGCAGCGTTGAAGCAACCCCAGATACGCAGTATTTT. Translation: CSVEATPDTQYF.

This clone has just a few counts. V gene TRBV7-9 combines with J gene TRBJ1-3; possible D gene TRBD1, 5 bases. The germline V gene encodes CDR1 SEHNR and CDR2 FQNEAQ (reference sequence). V shed 11 bases and J shed 0 bases, with 17 bases lying between them. CDR3 length equals 15 residues. Here the CDR3 DNA reads TGTGCCGGGGGTGAAGGAGCTTACTCTGGAAACACCATATATTTT. Translated, it gives CAGGEGAYSGNTIYF.

This clone has a handful of counts. The genes are TRBV7-2 and TRBJ1-2, with no clear D. Germline assignment: CDR1 SGHTA and CDR2 FQGNSA. The ends were cut back, 1 base at V and 6 bases at J, with 15 bases in the middle. CDR3 length: 15 amino acids. The CDR3 loop is CASSLGAGGRDGYTF. The CDR3 bases are TGTGCCAGCAGCTTAGGGGCGGGTGGTAGGGATGGCTACACCTTC.

This clone showed up just a few times. The sample contains more than one DNA sequence encoding this CDR3. The chain has TRBV18 and TRBJ1-2; no firm D call. This CDR3 contains 14 residues. Per the germline V gene, CDR1 is KGHSH and CDR2 is LQKENI. The ends were cut back, 0 bases at V and 4 bases at J, with 9 bases in the middle. The CDR3: CASSPPGQSYGYTF. CDR3 bases: TGTGCCAGCTCACCACCGGGTCAGAGCTATGGCTACACCTTC.

V usage is TRBV5-5 and J usage is TRBJ1-2; D ambiguous. This CDR3 is built from 14 residues. V was pared by 4 bases and J by 3 bases, with 13 bases between. CDR1 is SGHKS, CDR2 YYEKEE, per germline (reference sequence). The DNA of the CDR3 is TGTGCCAGCAGCACGAACTATTGGGACTATGGCTACACCTTC. Its protein is CASSTNYWDYGYTF. Full variable domain (rest looked up from reference TRBV5-5 and TRBJ1-2): DAGVTQSPTHLIKTRGQQVTLRCSPISGHKSVSWYQQVLGQGPQFIFQYYEKEERGRGNFPDRFSARQFPNYSSELNVNALLLGDSALYLCASSTNYWDYGYTFGSGTRLTVV.

This clone was counted only a few times. The chain joins TRBV30 to TRBJ2-5; 9 bases match TRBD2. The CDR3 totals 13 residues. Germline V gives CDR1 GTSNPN, CDR2 SVGIG (reference sequence). J gave up 7 bases and V 5 bases, and 8 bases lay outside the gene matches. CDR3 coding DNA: TGTGCCTGGTCTAGCGGGGCCACTCGGACCCAGTACTTC. Encoded protein: CAWSSGATRTQYF.

The chain recombines TRBV7-2 with TRBJ2-5; 13 bases match TRBD2. V lost 5 bases and J lost 5; bases outside the gene matches: 5. The CDR3 runs to 15 residues. The germline V gene encodes CDR1 SGHTA and CDR2 FQGNSA. The CDR3 loop is CASSPRTSGGETQYF. As DNA, the CDR3 is TGTGCCAGCAGCCCCAGGACTAGCGGGGGCGAGACCCAGTACTTC.

The chain recombines TRBV19 with TRBJ2-3, with 8 bases matching TRBD2. The CDR3 covers 14 residues. V trimming: 4 bases; J trimming: 8 bases; junction bases outside the gene matches: 8. Germline V lookup: CDR1 LNHDA, CDR2 SQIVND (reference sequence). The CDR3 region is CASSTGLESGTQYF. The CDR3 DNA reads TGTGCCAGTAGTACGGGACTAGAGTCGGGTACGCAGTATTTT.

The chain is built from TRBV5-1 and TRBJ1-6; no reliable D call. Trimming removed 0 bases at V and 7 bases at J, with 14 bases between. The CDR3 is 16 residues long. Germline V lookup: CDR1 SGHRS, CDR2 YFSETQ. CDR3 sequence: CASSLGAARGNSPLHF. Written as DNA, the CDR3 is TGCGCCAGCAGCTTGGGTGCGGCTAGAGGAAATTCACCCCTCCACTTT.

V is TRBV7-2 and J is TRBJ2-5; 9 bases map to TRBD1. The germline V gene encodes CDR1 SGHTA and CDR2 FQGNSA. This CDR3 has 15 residues. V trimming: 3 bases; J trimming: 6 bases; junction bases outside the gene matches: 8. The CDR3 is CASSFRDRDSKTQYF. The CDR3 bases are TGTGCCAGCAGCTTCCGGGACAGGGATTCAAAGACCCAGTACTTC. Full variable domain (remainder filled in from reference TRBV7-2 and TRBJ2-5): GAGVSQSPSNKVTEKGKDVELRCDPISGHTALYWYRQSLGQGLEFLIYFQGNSAPDKSGLPSDRFSAERTGGSVSTLTIQRTQQEDSAVYLCASSFRDRDSKTQYFGPGTRLLVL.

In this sample, this clone turned up a few times. This sequence joins TRBV4-1 and TRBJ2-2, with 7 bases matching TRBD1. The germline CDR1 and CDR2 sequences are MGHRA and YSYEKL. CDR3 length equals 15 residues. The V and J ends lost 4 bases and 4 bases, in that order; junction bases with no gene match: 6. CDR3 amino acids: CASSRGTDPTGELFF. CDR3 nucleotides: TGCGCCAGCAGCCGAGGGACAGATCCCACCGGGGAGCTGTTTTTT.

The chain uses TRBV29-1 and TRBJ2-3; 8 nucleotides match TRBD2. Germline CDR1 and CDR2: SQVTM and ANQGSEA. This CDR3 is built from 14 residues. V gave up 1 base and J gave up 2 bases; unmatched junction bases: 2. This chain's CDR3 is CSVEGRGDTDTQYF. CDR3 in DNA: TGCAGCGTTGAAGGGCGGGGGGACACAGATACGCAGTATTTT.

The chain joins TRBV7-9 to TRBJ1-5; perhaps TRBD1 as D (6 bases). CDR1 is SEHNR, CDR2 FQNEAQ, per germline (reference sequence). The V end was cut by 11 bases, the J end by 4 bases, with 24 bases between. This CDR3 spans 16 amino acids. The DNA for the CDR3 is TGTGCCGTACACTACCCCACAGGGAACCGAAATCAGCCCCAGCATTTT. Translating it yields CAVHYPTGNRNQPQHF.

The genes are TRBV18 and TRBJ1-1; D call uncertain. Germline CDR1 and CDR2: KGHSH and LQKENI. The CDR3 is 15 amino acids. V dropped 1 base and J dropped 0 bases, with 9 bases sitting between them. The CDR3 coding sequence is TGTGCCAGCTCACCACGCGGAGGGTTGAACACTGAAGCTTTCTTT. Protein: CASSPRGGLNTEAFF.

CDR3 loop: CASSPLALAEQYV. The CDR3, as DNA: TGTGCCAGCTCACCACTTGCACTTGCTGAGCAGTACGTC. The V and J genes are TRBV18 and TRBJ2-7, with no clear D. The V end lost 1 base, the J end lost 7 bases, and 11 bases lay between the germline ends. Germline V gene lookup returns CDR1 KGHSH and CDR2 LQKENI. This CDR3 region has 13 residues.

This chain uses TRBV19 with TRBJ1-2, with 8 bases that match TRBD1. CDR3 length: 13 residues. In germline, CDR1 is LNHDA, CDR2 SQIVND (reference sequence). V trimming: 6 bases; J trimming: 6 bases; junction bases outside the gene matches: 6. This CDR3 is CASSLTGDDGYTF. The CDR3 DNA reads as TGTGCCAGTAGCCTGACAGGGGATGATGGCTACACCTTC.

V gene TRBV10-3 combines with J gene TRBJ2-5; D assignment may be TRBD1 or TRBD2 (6 bases each). V was clipped by 3 bases and J by 3 bases, with 14 bases between them. CDR1 and CDR2 from the germline V gene are ENHRY and SYGVKD. The CDR3 has 15 amino acids. The CDR3 DNA is TGTGCCATCAGTGACGTGTGGGGGGCAAAAGAGACCCAGTACTTC. Encoded protein: CAISDVWGAKETQYF.

This rearrangement joins TRBV4-3 to TRBJ1-4; possible D gene TRBD1, 6 bases. Trimming cost V 0 bases and J 10 bases, with 18 bases left between them. Germline CDR1 reads LGHNA; CDR2 reads YSLEER. This CDR3 comprises 16 residues. DNA of the CDR3: TGCGCCAGCAGCCAAGAAACGGACAGCGGTTTCGGAAAACTGTTTTTT. Translation gives CASSQETDSGFGKLFF.

This clone was seen a few times. The chain carries TRBV6-6 and TRBJ2-3, with a tentative D call TRBD1 (6 bases). The CDR3 is 15 residues long. Looked up from germline, CDR1 is MNHNY and CDR2 is SVGAGI (reference sequence). The V and J ends lost 4 bases and 6 bases respectively, with 17 bases between them. The CDR3 region has the DNA TGTGCCAGCAGTTTCTCACAGGGTTTTAAGGATACGCAGTATTTT. This encodes CASSFSQGFKDTQYF.

This clone was counted only a few times. This chain connects TRBV5-6 to TRBJ2-7; 7 bases agree with TRBD2. Germline lookup yields CDR1 SGHDT and CDR2 YYEEEE. J lost 2 bases, V lost 1 base, and 9 bases had no gene match. The CDR3 consists of 16 residues. The CDR3 coding sequence is TGTGCCAGCAGCTTGATGTTAAGACTAGCTACCTACGAGCAGTACGTC. It translates to CASSLMLRLATYEQYV.

The chain is built from TRBV29-1 and TRBJ1-1, with 8 bases that match TRBD1. The CDR3 runs 13 residues. In germline, CDR1 is SQVTM, CDR2 ANQGSEA. V was pared by 7 bases and J by 5 bases, with 9 bases of the junction left unmatched. CDR3 coding DNA: TGCAGCGCTAAGGACAGGGCGGGAACTGAAGCTTTCTTT. It translates to CSAKDRAGTEAFF.